This is a list of T cell receptor beta chains from one sample in a study of T-cell memory formation after mild COVID-19. MiXCR, applied by TCRdb to the 5' RACE reads, yields one record per CDR3 protein. The table has under 450,000 distinct CDR3 sequences, approximately 14% seen once. Sequences were obtained from PBMCs or a T cell subset sorted from them (not recorded which). The receptors here all came from a man aged 18 to 29 who had mild COVID-19 (a few samples of this study predate the infection). Cell type and time point are not known. Both conserved end residues are trimmed from each CDR3. The order of the fields is V gene, CDR3 protein.

TRBV12-3/TRBV12-4,ASSSLAGGTTDTQY
TRBV5-1,ASSSGLNTEAF
TRBV29-1,SLSGTDTQY
TRBV7-2,ASSLGLAAETQY
TRBV7-9,ASSLGGQPTDTQY
TRBV28,ASSFPWEGGSPLH
TRBV3-1,ASSQDWTGGGTPEDTEAF
TRBV7-9,ASRAGTGGGGTEAF
TRBV6-5,ASPANPGDHEQY
TRBV12-3/TRBV12-4,ASRPNPGLAGLAGELF
TRBV15,ATSRDIGREVNEQF
TRBV7-2,ASSLKWSSDHTDTQY
TRBV10-2,ASSDWGNQPQH
TRBV6-6,ASTHRETQY
TRBV7-9,ASSPSSGGAQPQH
TRBV2,ASSEGLVDGANVLT
TRBV9,ASSVVQTGELF
TRBV28,ASSFWFGAGELF
TRBV24-1,ATSPAGALPYGYT
TRBV27,ASSTESGLATGELF
TRBV15,ATSSLSGTTGNEQF
TRBV7-2,ASSVTLDTQY
TRBV7-2,ASSSQGIEQF
TRBV24-1,ATSDRLGDTQY
TRBV4-2,ASSRRPGAQETQY
TRBV28,ASSDTGGMGTDTQY
TRBV6-2/TRBV6-3,ASTYDGNQPQH
TRBV9,ASSTDRGHGYT
TRBV7-9,ASSPGQAGTDTQY
TRBV7-2,ASSSYRRQETQY
TRBV5-8,ASSFGQGAAF